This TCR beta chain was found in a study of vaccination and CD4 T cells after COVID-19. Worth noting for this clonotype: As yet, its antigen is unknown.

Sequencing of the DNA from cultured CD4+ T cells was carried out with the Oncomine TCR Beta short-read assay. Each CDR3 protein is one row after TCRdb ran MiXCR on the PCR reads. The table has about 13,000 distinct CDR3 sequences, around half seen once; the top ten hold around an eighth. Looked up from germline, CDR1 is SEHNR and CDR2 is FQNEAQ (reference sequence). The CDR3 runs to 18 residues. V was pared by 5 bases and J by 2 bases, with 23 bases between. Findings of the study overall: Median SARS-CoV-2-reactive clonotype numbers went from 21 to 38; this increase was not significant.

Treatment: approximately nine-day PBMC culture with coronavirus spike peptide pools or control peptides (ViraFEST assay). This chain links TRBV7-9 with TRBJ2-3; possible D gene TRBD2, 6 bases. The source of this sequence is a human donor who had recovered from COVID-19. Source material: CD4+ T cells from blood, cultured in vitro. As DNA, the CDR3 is TGTGCCAGCAGCCCGAAAGTCAGGGTGGCGGGGATCACAGATACGCAGTATTTT. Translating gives CASSPKVRVAGITDTQYF. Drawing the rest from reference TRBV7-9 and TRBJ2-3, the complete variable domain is DTGVSQNPRHKITKRGQNVTFRCDPISEHNRLYWYRQTLGQGPEFLTYFQNEAQLEKSRLLSDRFSAERPKGSFSTLEIQRTEQGDSAMYLCASSPKVRVAGITDTQYFGPGTRLTVL.